Listed below are T cell receptor beta chains from one sample, sequenced in a study of cytomegalovirus exposure and HLA in healthy donors. Only in-frame clones appear in the TCRdb table, and some are missing; sequencing was by immunoSEQ multiplex PCR. This table has 180,000 or so clones, approximately 77% appearing once. Sequencing was performed on PBMCs. The origin of the receptors is a male donor in good health and CMV-seronegative. CDR3s leave out the opening cysteine and the closing phenylalanine or tryptophan. The order of the fields is clone size, J gene, V gene, CDR3 length, CDR3 protein. Some rows have no size entry. The others give once, few or many, or a class for an expanded clone.

. | TRBJ1-2 | TRBV9 | 12 | ASSNRGTFYGYT
once | TRBJ2-3 | TRBV25-1 | 14 | ASSERGGPRTDTQY
. | TRBJ2-2 | TRBV6-5 | 14 | ASSFTTGEVVGELF
. | TRBJ2-1 | TRBV10-3 | 12 | AISQTGTDNEQF
. | . | TRBV7-8 | 13 | ASSPITGRSYEQY
. | TRBJ2-3 | TRBV5-6 | 9 | ASSYSDTQY
. | TRBJ1-6 | TRBV27 | 13 | ASSLRQVSNSPLH
. | TRBJ2-7 | TRBV5-1 | 12 | ASSHTNSFDEQY
. | TRBJ1-2 | TRBV15 | 14 | ATSRDRQMANYGYT
. | TRBJ1-5 | TRBV7-2 | 11 | ASRPGGGQPQH
. | TRBJ1-6 | TRBV7-8 | 13 | ASSLVQGPSSPLH
few | TRBJ1-5 | TRBV29-1 | 10 | SVGEGNQPQH
once | TRBJ1-3 | TRBV13 | 10 | ASSRVSDTIY